This paragraph covers one T cell receptor beta chain sequence. Its antigen is not identified. The ends were cut back, 1 base at V and 1 base at J, with 11 bases in the middle. CDR1 is SGHRS, CDR2 YFSETQ, per germline. This CDR3 has 15 residues. MiXCR was run by TCRdb on the 5' RACE reads, yielding one entry per CDR3 protein. The sample lists about 210,000 distinct CDR3 sequences, under 12% occurring once. These data originate in a study of T-cell memory formation after mild COVID-19. Study results and caveats: Several responding clones turned up in pre-infection memory, indicating that cross-reactive memory may have taken part. CD8+ contracting clones occupied EMRA, while CD4+ ones occupied mainly CM and EM. Confirmation of SARS-CoV-2 specificity was lacking for second-wave clones peaking day 37. The study found balanced CD4/CD8 in clones contracting day 15 to 85 and a CD4+ lean in later expanders.

The sequencing sample was made of PBMCs or a T cell subset sorted from them (not recorded which). This sequence was found in a man aged 18 to 35 who had mild COVID-19 (a few samples of this study predate the infection). Cell type and time point are not known. This sequence joins TRBV5-1 and TRBJ1-1; D gene unclear. The CDR3 nucleotides read TGCGCCAGCAGCTTGATCCGAGGAGGGAACACTGAAGCTTTCTTT. This translates into CASSLIRGGNTEAFF.